These T cell receptor beta chains were read from a single sample in a study of long-term antiretroviral therapy in people with HIV. The table came from immunoSEQ multiplex PCR; TCRdb's copy has only in-frame clones and leaves some out. There are about 22,000 clones in the sample; around 84% occur only once, and less than 8.5% lies in the top ten. The sample in question was unsorted PBMCs, obtained 1.8 years before starting antiretroviral therapy. The receptor set was obtained from a woman aged 30 to 39 with HIV. CDR3s include the opening cysteine and the closing phenylalanine or tryptophan. D genes are given only for firm matches. Not every row has a clone size; where given, it reads once, few, many or a size class.

-	-	TRBV5-8	TRBJ1-5	CASSLGTVGDQPQHF	TGTGCCAGCAGCTTGGGGACAGTTGGGGATCAGCCCCAGCATTTT
-	-	TRBV10-3	TRBJ1-2	CAIGIGPRDGYTF	TGTGCCATCGGGATAGGCCCCAGGGATGGCTACACCTTC
-	-	TRBV14	TRBJ2-5	CASSLSRIYQETQYF	TGTGCCAGCAGCCTCTCAAGAATCTACCAAGAGACCCAGTACTTC
-	-	TRBV19	TRBJ1-1	CASSMTRTTSEAFF	TGTGCCAGTAGTATGACCAGAACCACCTCTGAAGCTTTCTTT
once	TRBD1	TRBV7-8	TRBJ2-1	CASSLGVSRDRGVDEQFF	TGTGCCAGCAGCTTAGGCGTTAGCCGGGACAGGGGCGTCGATGAGCAGTTCTTC
-	-	TRBV6-5	TRBJ1-2	CAARGLDRSYGYTF	TGTGCCGCGAGGGGATTGGACAGAAGCTATGGCTACACCTTC
-	TRBD2	TRBV25-1	TRBJ2-3	CASSSGGASDTQYF	TGTGCCAGCTCGAGCGGGGGGGCCTCAGATACGCAGTATTTT
-	-	TRBV10-3	TRBJ2-3	CAIASDTQYF	TGTGCCATCGCCTCAGATACGCAGTATTTT
few	-	TRBV19	TRBJ1-3	CASMYASPGNTIYF	TGTGCCAGTATGTACGCGTCTCCTGGAAACACCATATATTTT
-	TRBD1	TRBV6-5	TRBJ1-1	CASSSYRGTEAFF	TGTGCCAGCAGTTCCTACAGGGGGACTGAAGCTTTCTTT
-	TRBD1	TRBV2	TRBJ1-2	CASSEWTGTYGYTF	TGTGCCAGCAGTGAATGGACAGGGACCTATGGCTACACCTTC
-	-	TRBV5-1	TRBJ1-2	CASSDAGVTNYGYTF	TGCGCCAGCAGTGACGCAGGGGTTACTAACTATGGCTACACCTTC
-	TRBD1	TRBV10-1	TRBJ2-1	CASSAGTGHSTYRNEQFF	TGCGCCAGCAGTGCCGGGACAGGGCATTCTACCTACAGGAATGAGCAGTTCTTC
-	TRBD1	TRBV4-2	TRBJ1-2	CASSQDTGQLLYGYTF	TGTGCCAGCAGCCAAGATACGGGACAGTTGCTGTATGGCTACACCTTC
once	-	TRBV9	TRBJ2-1	CASSVTGIVNEQFF	TGTGCCAGCAGCGTAACAGGGATTGTCAATGAGCAGTTCTTC
-	TRBD1	TRBV13	TRBJ2-7	CASSSRGPNEQYF	TGTGCCAGCAGCTCCAGGGGGCCCAACGAGCAGTACTTC
-	-	TRBV7-3	TRBJ1-2	CASSLGGHWDYGYTF	TGTGCCAGCAGCTTAGGGGGTCATTGGGACTATGGCTACACCTTC
-	-	TRBV6-1	TRBJ1-1	CASSPWADTEAFF	TGTGCCAGCAGTCCTTGGGCGGACACTGAAGCTTTCTTT
-	-	TRBV28	TRBJ1-2	CASRQGLANYGYTF	TGTGCCAGCAGGCAGGGCTTAGCTAACTATGGCTACACCTTC
-	-	TRBV2	TRBJ1-2	CASSAGNYGYTF	TGTGCCAGCAGTGCTGGGAACTATGGCTACACCTTC
-	-	TRBV30	TRBJ2-2	CAWSGTSHPGELFF	TGTGCCTGGAGCGGGACGAGCCACCCCGGGGAGCTGTTTTTT
few	-	TRBV19	TRBJ1-6	CASSIGGPFNSPLHF	TGTGCCAGTAGTATTGGGGGACCCTTTAATTCACCCCTCCACTTT
-	TRBD1	TRBV27	TRBJ1-1	CASSEDRGIEAFF	TGTGCCAGCAGTGAAGACAGGGGGATTGAAGCTTTCTTT
-	-	TRBV5-1	TRBJ2-3	CASSPRPGADTQYF	TGCGCCAGCAGCCCGCGTCCCGGGGCAGATACGCAGTATTTT
once	TRBD1	TRBV7-9	TRBJ2-5	CASSRRTGEFKETQYF	TGTGCCAGCAGTCGACGGACAGGGGAGTTCAAAGAGACCCAGTACTTC
once	-	TRBV19	TRBJ1-1	CASRFGSLNTEAFF	TGTGCCAGTAGATTCGGCAGCTTGAACACTGAAGCTTTCTTT
-	-	TRBV7-6	TRBJ2-1	CASSPGAGWGNEQFF	TGTGCCAGCAGCCCGGGTGCGGGTTGGGGGAATGAGCAGTTCTTC
-	-	TRBV6-4	TRBJ2-4	CASRGVDKNIQYF	TGTGCCAGCAGGGGGGTGGACAAAAACATTCAGTACTTC
once	TRBD1	TRBV6-1	TRBJ1-2	CASSETGYGYTF	TGTGCCAGCAGTGAGACAGGGTACGGCTACACCTTC
few	-	TRBV4-1	TRBJ2-5	CASSRGLGETQYF	TGCGCCAGCAGCCGAGGACTGGGAGAGACCCAGTACTTC
once	-	TRBV6-1	TRBJ2-5	CASSVGTQETQYF	TGTGCCAGCAGTGTGGGGACCCAAGAGACCCAGTACTTC
-	-	TRBV19	TRBJ1-1	CASKRQHLTSNTEAFF	TGTGCCAGTAAGCGACAGCACCTAACGTCGAACACTGAAGCTTTCTTT
-	-	TRBV30	TRBJ2-2	CAWSATRTGELFF	TGTGCCTGGAGTGCCACGCGGACCGGGGAGCTGTTTTTT
-	-	TRBV5-5	TRBJ2-6	CASSLYADTSGANVLTF	TGTGCCAGCAGCTTGTACGCAGATACCTCTGGGGCCAACGTCCTGACTTTC
-	TRBD1	TRBV4-2	TRBJ1-6	CASNSGTGDNSPLHF	TGTGCCAGCAATTCAGGGACAGGTGATAATTCACCCCTCCACTTT